This is a list of T cell receptor beta chains from one sample in a study of T-cell reconstitution after alpha-beta-depleted transplantation in children. TCRdb re-called the PCR reads with MiXCR, one entry per CDR3 protein. The sample contains a few hundred thousand distinct CDR3 sequences, 15% to 20% of which appear only once. This specimen consisted of PBMCs, mostly from graft donor cells, obtained 360 days after TCRalphabeta/CD19-depleted stem cell transplant. The receptors come from a boy under two years old who had a stem cell transplant for Wiskott-Aldrich syndrome, so the T cells may come from the graft donor. CDR3s include the opening cysteine and the closing phenylalanine or tryptophan. Fields, in order: J gene, clone size, D gene, V gene, CDR3 protein, CDR3 DNA. D genes are given only for firm matches. Clone size appears in some rows only: once, few, many, or a class for an expanded clone.

TRBJ1-1	-	TRBD1	TRBV7-6	CASSPGTGLDTEAFF	TGTGCCAGCAGCCCAGGGACAGGGTTGGACACTGAAGCTTTCTTT
TRBJ2-1	few	TRBD2	TRBV11-2	CASLKAGGEQFF	TGTGCCAGCCTTAAAGCGGGGGGTGAGCAGTTCTTC
TRBJ2-5	-	TRBD2	TRBV20-1	CSASKGLAGGSGETQYF	TGCAGTGCTAGTAAGGGGTTAGCGGGGGGATCCGGAGAGACCCAGTACTTC
TRBJ2-5	-	-	TRBV30	CAWTRWGAGETQYF	TGTGCCTGGACCAGGTGGGGGGCAGGAGAGACCCAGTACTTC
TRBJ2-1	-	-	TRBV6-2/TRBV6-3	CASSATSSYNEQFF	TGTGCCAGCAGTGCGACTAGTTCCTACAATGAGCAGTTCTTC
TRBJ2-7	-	-	TRBV10-1	CASSDGFSAYEQYF	TGCGCCAGCAGTGATGGCTTCTCAGCCTACGAGCAGTACTTC
TRBJ2-1	few	-	TRBV24-1	CATSDFGGEGARSDEQFF	TGTGCCACCAGTGATTTTGGGGGGGAGGGGGCGAGGTCGGATGAGCAGTTCTTC
TRBJ1-1	few	-	TRBV5-5	CASSLVGKNTEAFF	TGTGCCAGCAGCTTGGTAGGCAAGAACACTGAAGCTTTCTTT
TRBJ2-5	few	-	TRBV7-9	CASSSFQETQYF	TGTGCCAGCAGCTCGTTTCAAGAGACCCAGTACTTC
TRBJ2-5	-	-	TRBV4-3	CASSNWGQETQYF	TGCGCCAGCTCGAATTGGGGACAAGAGACCCAGTACTTC
TRBJ2-1	few	TRBD2	TRBV10-3	CATTSPFGLADYNEQFF	TGTGCCACAACCTCCCCTTTTGGACTAGCGGACTACAATGAGCAGTTCTTC